Shown below are 21 T cell receptor beta chains from a single sample sequenced in a study of beta chain features in type 1 diabetes. The isolated RNA, all of it, was reverse transcribed, so expressed TCRB transcripts were what got sequenced. Sequencing used immunoSEQ multiplex PCR; TCRdb keeps in-frame clones, though not all of them. This sample has under 450,000 clones, with over 11% found just once. Sequenced material: naive CD4+ T cells from blood. The receptor set was obtained from a young man in good health.

This clone was counted only a few times. The junction shows a germline mismatch at one end, possibly a read error. This sample includes further DNA sequences coding for the same CDR3. The chain uses TRBV7-7 and TRBJ2-1; 9 bases are a match to TRBD2. Germline CDR1 and CDR2: SSHAT and FNYEAQ (reference sequence). This CDR3 is built from 15 residues. CDR3 bases: TGTGCTAGCAGCTTAGGGCTAGCGGGGTACAATGAGCAGTTCTTC. This sequence encodes CASSLGLAGYNEQFF.

The chain couples TRBV6-6 to TRBJ2-3, with D uncertain. The V end lost 6 bases, the J end lost 1 base, and 5 bases lay between the germline ends. The CDR3 covers 12 residues. Per the germline V gene, CDR1 is MNHNY and CDR2 is SVGAGI (reference sequence). CDR3 sequence reads: CASRPGTDTQYF. CDR3 coding DNA: TGTGCCAGCAGGCCGGGCACAGATACGCAGTATTTT.

This clone was counted a few times. In the same sample, other DNA sequences code for this CDR3. The chain links TRBV6-5 to TRBJ1-2, with 7 bases that match TRBD1. V was clipped by 5 bases and J by 0 bases; unmatched bases: 3. There are 14 residues in the CDR3. CDR1 is MNHEY, CDR2 SVGAGI, per germline. The CDR3 nucleotides read TGTGCCAGCAGTCGGGACAGAGCTAACTATGGCTACACCTTC. The encoded protein is CASSRDRANYGYTF.

This clone was detected only a few times. V usage is TRBV9 and J usage is TRBJ2-1, with 7 bases identical to TRBD2. This CDR3 has 16 amino acids. V lost 2 bases to trimming and J lost 3 bases; unmatched junction nucleotides: 8. The germline gives CDR1 SGDLS, CDR2 YYNGEE. The CDR3 sequence is CASSVRGRGNYNEQFF. The CDR3 nucleotides read TGTGCCAGCAGCGTCCGTGGGCGGGGGAACTACAATGAGCAGTTCTTC.

This clone was counted only a few times. This chain connects TRBV30 to TRBJ2-5; D unclear. CDR1 is GTSNPN and CDR2 is SVGIG in the germline V gene (reference sequence). The V end lost 1 base, the J end lost 5 bases, and 5 bases lay between the germline ends. There are 11 residues in the CDR3. CDR3 region: CAWSEAETQYF. The CDR3 DNA is TGTGCCTGGAGTGAGGCTGAGACCCAGTACTTC.

V usage is TRBV19 and J usage is TRBJ1-2; D not certain. This CDR3 is built from 14 residues. With 3 bases removed from V and 3 bases from J, the gap between germline ends came to 11 bases. The germline V gene encodes CDR1 LNHDA and CDR2 SQIVND (reference sequence). The CDR3 loop reads CASSIPDRHYGYTF. The CDR3, as DNA: TGTGCCAGTAGTATCCCGGACCGACACTATGGCTACACCTTC.

This clone was counted a few times. For the CDR3, the DNA is TGTGCCAGCAGTGAAGAATGGGGAGAGACCCAGTACTTC. Translated: CASSEEWGETQYF. J is TRBJ2-5 and V is TRBV2; D ambiguous. The V and J ends lost 1 base and 4 bases respectively, with 7 bases between them. The germline gives CDR1 SNHLY, CDR2 FYNNEI. This CDR3 has 13 amino acids.

This clone was detected a few times. This chain's CDR3 is CASSPGPGRTDTQYF. CDR3 DNA sequence: TGTGCCAGCAGTCCCGGACCAGGGCGGACAGATACGCAGTATTTT. The J gene is TRBJ2-3, the V gene TRBV6-5, with D possibly TRBD1 on 5 matching bases. CDR3 length equals 15 residues. V was clipped by 5 bases and J by 3 bases, with 15 bases between them. CDR1 and CDR2 from the germline V gene are MNHEY and SVGAGI.

In this sample, this clone turned up a few times. This chain's CDR3 is CASSYSWSSGETQYF. CDR3 nucleotide sequence: TGTGCCAGCAGTTACTCGTGGTCTAGTGGGGAGACCCAGTACTTC. The V and J genes are TRBV6-5 and TRBJ2-5; D remains ambiguous. The CDR3 sequence is 15 residues long. Germline V gene sequence: CDR1 MNHEY, CDR2 SVGAGI. V lost 0 bases, J lost 5 bases, and 13 bases lay in between.

This chain links TRBV15 with TRBJ2-7; 10 bases match TRBD1. Trimming cost V 0 bases and J 4 bases; bases outside gene matches: 12. The CDR3 loop spans 18 amino acids. Germline CDR1 and CDR2: LNHNV and YYDKDF (reference sequence). DNA for the CDR3: TGTGCCACCAGCAGAGATCTATTTGGGGACAGGGGAAGGTACGAGCAGTACTTC. Its translation is CATSRDLFGDRGRYEQYF.

This clone showed up just a few times. This CDR3 is CASSSIRGPHHGYTF. The CDR3 bases are TGTGCCAGCAGCTCCATCCGTGGACCCCACCATGGCTACACCTTC. The V call is TRBV7-9, the J call TRBJ1-2; D remains ambiguous. CDR3 size: 15 residues. V was clipped by 4 bases and J by 6 bases, with 18 bases between them. From germline, CDR1 is SEHNR and CDR2 FQNEAQ (reference sequence).

The rearrangement links TRBV30 to TRBJ2-2, with 9 bases lining up with TRBD2. There are 18 residues in the CDR3. The germline V gene encodes CDR1 GTSNPN and CDR2 SVGIG (reference sequence). Trimming at V came to 0 bases and at J to 6 bases, leaving 14 bases not matched to a gene. The CDR3 loop reads CAWSVLRAGGPRAGELFF. CDR3 coding DNA: TGTGCCTGGAGTGTACTTCGGGCGGGAGGGCCCAGGGCCGGGGAGCTGTTTTTT.

This clone came up a few times. This chain links TRBV7-2 with TRBJ2-2, with D possibly matching TRBD1 (5 bases). The CDR3 runs 13 residues. Germline lookup yields CDR1 SGHTA and CDR2 FQGNSA. Between the trimmed V and J ends, which lost 2 bases and 7 bases, there was a span of 8 bases. The CDR3 here is CASSLQGHGELFF. Here the CDR3 DNA reads TGTGCCAGCAGCTTACAGGGTCACGGGGAGCTGTTTTTT.

This clone was seen a few times. V usage is TRBV6-6 and J usage is TRBJ1-2; D gene ambiguous. There are 13 residues in the CDR3. With 2 bases removed from V and 8 bases from J, the gap between germline ends came to 12 bases. The V gene's germline CDR1 is MNHNY and CDR2 SVGAGI (reference sequence). The DNA of the CDR3 is TGTGCCAGCAGTTACCGACGAGGTGGAGGCTACACCTTC. Translation gives CASSYRRGGGYTF.

The chain employs TRBV11-1 and TRBJ2-1; 9 nucleotides line up with TRBD1. The CDR3 extends over 16 amino acids. CDR1 and CDR2 (germline): SGHAT, FQDESV (reference sequence). With V trimmed by 1 base and J by 5 bases, 6 bases remained unmatched. The CDR3: CASSLVLGQGNNEQFF. CDR3 bases: TGTGCCAGCAGCTTAGTCTTAGGACAGGGGAACAATGAGCAGTTCTTC.

This clone was counted between two and nine times. The chain employs TRBV18 and TRBJ2-5, with D possibly TRBD2 on 5 matching bases. Germline assignment: CDR1 KGHSH and CDR2 LQKENI. The CDR3 length is 14 residues. V lost 6 bases, J lost 5 bases, and 16 bases lay in between. Written as DNA, the CDR3 is TGTGCCAGCTCGCGGACCGGGATTACTGAGACCCAGTACTTC. It specifies CASSRTGITETQYF.

The chain has TRBV30 and TRBJ1-2; TRBD1 aligns across 8 bases. Germline loops: CDR1 GTSNPN, CDR2 SVGIG (reference sequence). Unmatched junction bases numbered 5, after V lost 2 bases and J lost 6 bases. There are 13 residues in the CDR3. DNA of the CDR3: TGTGCCTGGAGTAGGACAGGGTATGATGGCTACACCTTC. This translates into CAWSRTGYDGYTF.

This chain uses TRBV18 with TRBJ2-5; 7 bases agree with TRBD2. V shed 2 bases and J 1 base; nucleotides not matched to a gene: 10. In germline, CDR1 is KGHSH, CDR2 LQKENI. CDR3 size: 17 residues. The CDR3 nucleotides are TGTGCCAGCTCACCAATTCATCTAGCGGAATTCCAAGAGACCCAGTACTTC. As protein: CASSPIHLAEFQETQYF.

CDR3 in DNA: TGTGCCAGCAGCCCCCTGGTTTACTCACTGGGTTTAGCAGATACGCAGTATTTT. Translating gives CASSPLVYSLGLADTQYF. The rearrangement links TRBV7-9 to TRBJ2-3, with D unclear. The V gene lost 5 bases and the J gene lost 4 bases, with 25 bases spanning the gap. Germline values: CDR1 SEHNR, CDR2 FQNEAQ (reference sequence). The CDR3 totals 18 residues.

This clone was seen many times. The V and J genes are TRBV29-1 and TRBJ2-7; the match to TRBD1 covers 11 bases. The CDR3 extends over 13 amino acids. Germline V lookup: CDR1 SQVTM, CDR2 ANQGSEA. The J segment lost 1 base and the V segment lost 6 bases, leaving 2 bases of the junction unmatched. Here the CDR3 reads CSVGQGASYEQYF. CDR3 nucleotide sequence: TGCAGCGTAGGACAGGGGGCTTCCTACGAGCAGTACTTC.

This chain joins TRBV9 and TRBJ1-1, with D unclear. The V gene lost 1 base and the J gene lost 1 base, with 11 bases spanning the gap. Germline CDR1 is SGDLS and CDR2 is YYNGEE. The CDR3 totals 15 residues. The DNA of the CDR3 is TGTGCCAGCAGCGTATTACTGGGAAAGAACACTGAAGCTTTCTTT. Amino acids: CASSVLLGKNTEAFF.